The rows below give T cell receptor beta chains drawn from one sample of a study of blood T cell dynamics during melanoma immunotherapy. Profiled with immunoSEQ multiplex PCR; TCRdb holds only in-frame clones, not every one. The repertoire holds about 11,000 clones, about four fifths seen once, with under 25% in the top ten. Sequences were derived from blood, sampled from a patient treated with checkpoint blockade. The receptors come from a human donor with melanoma. Each CDR3 is given with its conserved first and last residue. The order of the fields is clone size, V gene, D gene, J gene, CDR3 DNA, CDR3 protein. D genes are given only for firm matches. Rows give clone size only sometimes, using once, few, many, or a class for an expanded clone.

-	TRBV28	-	TRBJ1-1	TGTGCCAGTTCGCAGAACACTGAAGCTTTCTTT	CASSQNTEAFF
-	TRBV6-5	TRBD1	TRBJ1-5	TGTGCCAGCAGTCCTGGGGACAGACCTAATCAGCCCCAGCATTTT	CASSPGDRPNQPQHF
-	TRBV6-6	TRBD1	TRBJ1-5	TGTGCCAGCAGTCCTATAGGGGGACAGAAGCAGCCCCAGCATTTT	CASSPIGGQKQPQHF
-	TRBV19	-	TRBJ2-1	TGTGCCTCCCAGCGAAAAGGCCCTTACAATGAGCAGTTCTTC	CASQRKGPYNEQFF
few	TRBV14	TRBD1	TRBJ2-5	TGTGCCAGCAGCCTAGGAGGACAGGGGGCAGAGACCCAGTACTTC	CASSLGGQGAETQYF
-	TRBV7-9	TRBD1	TRBJ2-3	TGTGCCAGCAGCTTAGGGGGACAGGGGCGGACGCAGTATTTT	CASSLGGQGRTQYF
-	TRBV29-1	TRBD1	TRBJ2-2	TGCAGCGTACAGGGACAGGGGGCTGGCGGGGAGCTGTTTTTT	CSVQGQGAGGELFF
-	TRBV19	-	TRBJ2-6	TGTGCCAGTAGTAGAACCTCCTCTGGGGCCAACGTCCTGACTTTC	CASSRTSSGANVLTF
-	TRBV28	TRBD2	TRBJ2-7	TGTGCCAGCAGTCCGGGACTAGCGGCCTACGAGCAGTACTTC	CASSPGLAAYEQYF
-	TRBV7-2	TRBD2	TRBJ2-1	TGTGCCAGCAGCCCCCCTAGACTAGCGGGAGAAGGGAATGAGCAGTTCTTC	CASSPPRLAGEGNEQFF
-	TRBV27	TRBD1	TRBJ1-6	TGTGCCAGCAGGCCAGACAGGGGGCCTTCACCCCTCCACTTT	CASRPDRGPSPLHF
-	TRBV7-3	-	TRBJ2-1	TGTGCCAGCAGCCCGCTGACAGGCCCCTACAATGAGCAGTTCTTC	CASSPLTGPYNEQFF
-	TRBV7-3	TRBD1	TRBJ2-7	TGTGCCAGCAGCCCTGGGACAGGGAGTAGGAAAGGGTACGAGCAGTACTTC	CASSPGTGSRKGYEQYF
-	TRBV28	TRBD2	TRBJ2-1	TGTGCCAGCAGTTTTAGTCTAGCGGGGGCCCACAATGAGCAGTTCTTC	CASSFSLAGAHNEQFF
-	TRBV6-5	-	TRBJ2-5	TGTGCCAGCAGTTACTCAGGACAGCGGGCAGGGGAGACCCAGTACTTC	CASSYSGQRAGETQYF
-	TRBV2	-	TRBJ1-4	TGTGCCAGCAGCCGGGACCATAATGAAAAACTGTTTTTT	CASSRDHNEKLFF
-	TRBV2	TRBD1	TRBJ1-1	TGTGCCAGCAGCCAAGTGGACAGGGGGCCTCTCATGAACACTGAAGCTTTCTTT	CASSQVDRGPLMNTEAFF
-	TRBV19	-	TRBJ2-1	TGTGCCAGTAGTATAGGGGGACAGGGGACTTTTGCGGGAGGGATCAATGAGCAGTTCTTC	CASSIGGQGTFAGGINEQFF
-	TRBV7-9	-	TRBJ2-1	TGTGCCAGCAGCTTAAAGGGATATGAGCAGTTCTTC	CASSLKGYEQFF
once	TRBV7-2	-	TRBJ1-2	TGTGCCAGCAGCTTAGATGAGGGGGTGTACTATGGCTACACCTTC	CASSLDEGVYYGYTF
few	TRBV18	TRBD1	TRBJ1-2	TGTGCCAGCTCACCTCCGATTCTGGGACAGGGGAACTATGGCTACACCTTC	CASSPPILGQGNYGYTF
-	TRBV11-3	-	TRBJ2-2	TGTGCCAGCAGCTTAGGCCAGGGCACCGGGGAGCTGTTTTTT	CASSLGQGTGELFF
-	TRBV19	TRBD1	TRBJ2-6	TGTGCCAGTAGTTCGCCGGGACAGAGAAGCTCTGGGGCCAACGTCCTGACTTTC	CASSSPGQRSSGANVLTF
-	TRBV16	-	TRBJ2-1	TGTGCCAGCAGCCAATCCGACCCGGGGAGCTACAATGAGCAGTTCTTC	CASSQSDPGSYNEQFF
-	TRBV6-6	TRBD1	TRBJ1-4	TGTGCCAGCAGTTACGAGGGGGCTGTCGTTAATGAAAAACTGTTTTTT	CASSYEGAVVNEKLFF
-	TRBV7-9	-	TRBJ1-1	TGTGCCAGCAGCCCCGGGGGGGGAATGGGGATGAGCACTGAAGCTTTCTTT	CASSPGGGMGMSTEAFF
-	TRBV7-9	-	TRBJ1-3	TGTGCCAGCAGCTTAGGGCCCCAGACAGGCTCTGGAAACACCATATATTTT	CASSLGPQTGSGNTIYF
-	TRBV7-3	-	TRBJ2-5	TGTGCCAGCAGCCCCCACTCCGGGGAGACCCAGTACTTC	CASSPHSGETQYF
-	TRBV6-5	-	TRBJ1-4	TGTGCCAGCAGTTACTCAACTAATGAAAAACTGTTTTTT	CASSYSTNEKLFF
-	TRBV28	-	TRBJ2-7	TGTGCCAGCAGTTCCTGGGACATTTCCTACGAGCAGTACTTC	CASSSWDISYEQYF
-	TRBV10-3	TRBD1	TRBJ2-3	TGTGCCATCAGTCCCGGGACAGGGATATCCTCCACAGATACGCAGTATTTT	CAISPGTGISSTDTQYF
-	TRBV5-4	TRBD2	TRBJ2-1	TGTGCCAGCAGCTTGGGACTAGCGGGAGGGCGAGGGGAGCAGTTCTTC	CASSLGLAGGRGEQFF
-	TRBV28	TRBD2	TRBJ2-2	TGTGCCAGCCCCGATCCGGGACTAGCGGGAGTCCGGGGAGCTGTTTTT	CASPDPGLAGVRGAVF
-	TRBV7-2	-	TRBJ2-7	TGTGCCAGCAGCTTACCCGAGACAGGATCCTACGAGCAGTACTTC	CASSLPETGSYEQYF
few	TRBV9	-	TRBJ2-1	TGTGCCAGCAGCGTAGGACAGCGCCCCTACAATGAGCAGTTCTTC	CASSVGQRPYNEQFF
-	TRBV19	-	TRBJ1-5	TGTGCCAGTAGTGGGGGGGGCTCGGGTAATCAGCCCCAGCATTTT	CASSGGGSGNQPQHF
-	TRBV5-4	TRBD1	TRBJ1-2	TGTGCCAGCAGCTCATACCCCGGGACAGGGGGGTGGGGCTACACCTTC	CASSSYPGTGGWGYTF
-	TRBV11-2	-	TRBJ1-1	TGTGCCAGCAGCTTAGATCACAACCCGAACACTGAAGCTTTCTTT	CASSLDHNPNTEAFF
-	TRBV19	-	TRBJ2-2	TGTGCCAGTCGGAGGACAGCGAACACCGGGGAGCTGTTTTTT	CASRRTANTGELFF